Presented here are 24 T cell receptor beta chains from one specimen sequenced in a study of response to subunit inactivated influenza vaccine. TCRdb re-analysed the RT-PCR reads in MiXCR, keeping a single row per CDR3 protein. The sample lists fewer than 650,000 distinct CDR3 sequences; 10% to 15% were seen once. Source: PBMCs from blood, taken 35 to 45 days after vaccination. These receptor sequences come from a man aged 45 to 65 who received an inactivated influenza vaccine.

This clonotype appeared a few times. The DNA for the CDR3 is TGTGCCAGCAGCCCCTTTCCACAGGGGTACACCGGGGAGCTGTTTTTT. This encodes CASSPFPQGYTGELFF. The chain joins TRBV7-2 to TRBJ2-2; 7 bases fit TRBD1. This CDR3 comprises 16 residues. Per the germline V gene, CDR1 is SGHTA and CDR2 is FQGNSA. Germline trimming cut 5 bases from V and 3 bases from J; bases unmatched to any gene: 9.

V is TRBV6-4 and J is TRBJ2-1; tentative D call: TRBD1 (6 bases). This CDR3 region has 16 residues. Looked up from germline, CDR1 is MRHNA and CDR2 is SNTAGT. Trimming took 5 bases from V and 6 from J, leaving 20 bases between them. The CDR3 reads CASSISGTWNGNEQFF. CDR3 sequence (DNA): TGTGCCAGCAGTATATCCGGGACATGGAACGGCAATGAGCAGTTCTTC.

The rearrangement uses TRBV2 and TRBJ2-5; no reliable D call. The germline V gene encodes CDR1 SNHLY and CDR2 FYNNEI. This CDR3 region has 14 residues. V shed 3 bases and J shed 5 bases, with 13 bases lying between them. CDR3 sequence reads: CASSDRPGVETQYF. CDR3 nucleotides: TGTGCCAGCAGTGACAGGCCCGGAGTGGAGACCCAGTACTTC. The whole variable domain, remainder taken from reference TRBV2 and TRBJ2-5, is EPEVTQTPSHQVTQMGQEVILRCVPISNHLYFYWYRQILGQKVEFLVSFYNNEISEKSEIFDDQFSVERPDGSNFTLKIRSTKLEDSAMYFCASSDRPGVETQYFGPGTRLLVL.

This chain uses TRBV7-6 with TRBJ2-1; D not certain. Trimming removed 1 base from V and 5 bases from J, with 12 bases in between. Per germline, CDR1 SGHVS and CDR2 FNYEAQ. CDR3 length: 15 amino acids. CDR3 sequence (DNA): TGTGCCAGCAGCTTAGTCTTCCGCGCTCACAATGAGCAGTTCTTC. As protein: CASSLVFRAHNEQFF.

V gene TRBV7-6 combines with J gene TRBJ2-7, with D tentatively TRBD2 (5 bases). Between the trimmed V and J ends, which lost 0 bases and 7 bases, there was a span of 13 bases. The CDR3 has 14 amino acids. Germline lookup yields CDR1 SGHVS and CDR2 FNYEAQ. The CDR3 DNA reads as TGTGCCAGCAGCTTAGCGTCGGGAAGTGAGGAGCAGTACTTC. As protein: CASSLASGSEEQYF.

There are many counts of this clonotype. The chain is built from TRBV12-3 or TRBV12-4 and TRBJ2-5; perhaps TRBD1 as D (5 bases). With 4 bases removed from V and 6 bases from J, the gap between germline ends came to 12 bases. The CDR3 sequence is 13 residues long. CDR3 DNA sequence: TGTGCCAGCAGTTGGGGCAGTAAAAAGACCCAGTACTTC. Translation: CASSWGSKKTQYF.

In its sample, this clonotype was seen many times. The gene calls are TRBV20-1 and TRBJ2-1; TRBD1 matches 9 bases. The CDR3 covers 14 residues. Germline assignment: CDR1 DFQATT and CDR2 SNEGSKA (reference sequence). Trimming at V came to 6 bases and at J to 2 bases, leaving 5 bases not matched to a gene. CDR3 DNA sequence: TGCAGTGCCCTCGGGACAGGGACCTACAATGAGCAGTTCTTC. It translates to CSALGTGTYNEQFF.

This clonotype was seen a handful of times. CDR3 residues: CASSLATGSGNTIYF. The CDR3 DNA reads TGTGCCAGCAGCTTAGCAACAGGGTCTGGAAACACCATATATTTT. The chain combines TRBV7-9 with TRBJ1-3, with D perhaps matching TRBD1 (6 bases). The CDR3 consists of 15 residues. Germline V gene data show CDR1 as SEHNR and CDR2 as FQNEAQ (reference sequence). The V end was cut by 0 bases, the J end by 1 base, with 7 bases between. Complete variable domain (other parts from reference TRBV7-9 and TRBJ1-3): DTGVSQNPRHKITKRGQNVTFRCDPISEHNRLYWYRQTLGQGPEFLTYFQNEAQLEKSRLLSDRFSAERPKGSFSTLEIQRTEQGDSAMYLCASSLATGSGNTIYFGEGSWLTVV.

This clonotype turned up a few times. The gene calls are TRBV5-4 and TRBJ2-1; D possibly corresponds to TRBD1 (6 bases). The CDR3 runs 15 residues. The V gene's germline CDR1 is SGHNT and CDR2 YYREEE (reference sequence). Trimming removed 0 bases at V and 8 bases at J, with 15 bases between. CDR3 DNA: TGTGCCAGCAGCTTGGGACAGGTCGGCTTGTATGAGCAGTTCTTC. Protein product: CASSLGQVGLYEQFF.

This clonotype was found once. The genes are TRBV6-5 and TRBJ1-2; the D gene is possibly TRBD1 (6 bases). The germline CDR1 and CDR2 sequences are MNHEY and SVGAGI. Trimming shortened V by 1 base and J by 7 bases, and 13 bases separated the two germline ends. The CDR3 extends over 14 amino acids. CDR3 region: CASSYLQGGCGYTF. The DNA for the CDR3 is TGTGCCAGCAGTTACTTACAGGGAGGTTGTGGCTACACCTTC.

In its sample, this clonotype was seen a few times. The chain has TRBV20-1 and TRBJ2-5; possible D gene TRBD2, 5 bases. CDR1 is DFQATT, CDR2 SNEGSKA, per germline (reference sequence). The length of the CDR3 is 12 residues. The V end was cut by 1 base, the J end by 5 bases, with 8 bases between. The CDR3, as DNA: TGCAGTGCTAGAGGGGGAGCGGAGACCCAGTACTTC. This codes for CSARGGAETQYF.

There are a few counts of this clonotype. The chain carries TRBV5-1 and TRBJ2-3; 10 nucleotides line up with TRBD2. In germline, CDR1 is SGHRS, CDR2 YFSETQ. With V trimmed by 0 bases and J by 2 bases, 12 bases remained unmatched. CDR3 length: 19 residues. CDR3 region: CASSLANPQRGGPTDTQYF. In DNA, the CDR3 is TGCGCCAGCAGCTTGGCCAACCCCCAGCGGGGGGGCCCCACAGATACGCAGTATTTT.

The chain has TRBV9 and TRBJ2-3; perhaps TRBD2 as D (6 bases). Deletions cut 0 bases from V and 0 bases from J, with 11 bases between. The germline CDR1 and CDR2 sequences are SGDLS and YYNGEE. This CDR3 is 16 amino acids long. The CDR3 sequence is CASSVDAGTSTDTQYF. CDR3 DNA: TGTGCCAGCAGCGTAGATGCGGGGACCAGCACAGATACGCAGTATTTT.

V gene TRBV11-2 combines with J gene TRBJ2-5; D assignment may be TRBD1 or TRBD2 (5 bases each). The CDR3 is 15 residues long. Germline V gives CDR1 SGHAT, CDR2 FQNNGV. V shed 1 base and J shed 5 bases, with 14 bases lying between them. The CDR3 is CASSLAFGAGETQYF. The CDR3 nucleotides are TGTGCCAGCAGCTTAGCTTTCGGGGCTGGGGAGACCCAGTACTTC.

The chain couples TRBV7-8 to TRBJ2-3; 15 nucleotides line up with TRBD2. V lost 5 bases to trimming and J lost 4 bases; unmatched junction nucleotides: 7. Germline lookup yields CDR1 SGHVS and CDR2 FQNEAQ. The CDR3 is 17 amino acids. CDR3 sequence: CASSQGLAGGRADTQYF. CDR3 nucleotide sequence: TGTGCCAGCAGCCAGGGACTAGCGGGGGGCAGAGCAGATACGCAGTATTTT.

This clonotype came up a few times. The chain uses TRBV5-6 and TRBJ2-1, with D tentatively TRBD1 (5 bases). Trimming took 3 bases from V and 0 from J, leaving 13 bases between them. Germline V gene sequence: CDR1 SGHDT, CDR2 YYEEEE. The CDR3 spans 16 residues. The CDR3 is CASSSTRQSSYNEQFF. Written as DNA, the CDR3 is TGTGCCAGCAGCTCGACTCGACAGAGCTCCTACAATGAGCAGTTCTTC.

In its sample, this clonotype was seen many times. The rearrangement uses TRBV20-1 and TRBJ2-5; D possibly corresponds to TRBD1 (6 bases). The germline gives CDR1 DFQATT, CDR2 SNEGSKA (reference sequence). The CDR3 runs 15 residues. The germline V and J ends were trimmed by 4 bases and 2 bases, with 17 bases remaining between them. CDR3 in DNA: TGCAGTGCTATACAGGGCAGGCGACGTCAAGAGACCCAGTACTTC. The encoded protein is CSAIQGRRRQETQYF.

In this sample, this clonotype turned up a few times. The V and J genes are TRBV20-1 and TRBJ2-1; D is possibly TRBD1 or TRBD2 (5 bases each). Germline loops: CDR1 DFQATT, CDR2 SNEGSKA (reference sequence). CDR3 length: 13 residues. The V gene lost 2 bases and the J gene lost 12 bases, with 17 bases spanning the gap. The CDR3 here is CSARLPGPLRQFF. In DNA, the CDR3 is TGCAGTGCTAGACTTCCGGGACCCCTTAGGCAGTTCTTC.

In this sample, this clonotype turned up a few times. The rearrangement joins TRBV7-8 to TRBJ2-1, with D possibly TRBD1 on 5 matching bases. CDR3 size: 16 residues. V lost 1 base and J lost 8, with 18 bases in between. CDR1 and CDR2 from the germline V gene are SGHVS and FQNEAQ. CDR3 sequence: CASSLGGGSRVDEQFF. The CDR3 DNA reads as TGTGCCAGCAGCTTAGGGGGCGGTTCCAGAGTCGATGAGCAGTTCTTC.

This clonotype was observed many times. The genes are TRBV29-1 and TRBJ2-1, with D perhaps TRBD1 or TRBD2 (6 bases each). This CDR3 comprises 16 residues. The V end lost 2 bases, the J end lost 0 bases, and 14 bases lay between the germline ends. Looked up from germline, CDR1 is SQVTM and CDR2 is ANQGSEA. CDR3 DNA sequence: TGCAGCGTTGAACCCCAACGGGGGCTCTCCTACAATGAGCAGTTCTTC. Encoded protein: CSVEPQRGLSYNEQFF.

This clonotype was observed a few times. The V gene is TRBV20-1, the J gene TRBJ1-6, with D unclear. Germline V gene sequence: CDR1 DFQATT, CDR2 SNEGSKA (reference sequence). The V gene lost 1 base and the J gene lost 5 bases, with 6 bases spanning the gap. The CDR3 sequence is 13 residues long. CDR3 in amino acids: CSARVNNNSPLHF. CDR3 nucleotides: TGCAGTGCTAGAGTTAATAATAATTCACCCCTCCACTTT.

This clonotype showed up many times. The V gene is TRBV20-1, the J gene TRBJ1-2; D call uncertain. The germline gives CDR1 DFQATT, CDR2 SNEGSKA (reference sequence). The CDR3 is made up of 12 amino acids. V lost 3 bases and J lost 3, with 8 bases in between. CDR3 sequence reads: CSARGSDYGYTF. The CDR3 region has the DNA TGCAGTGCTAGGGGAAGCGACTATGGCTACACCTTC.

This chain joins TRBV5-1 and TRBJ2-5; 8 bases align to TRBD1. CDR1 SGHRS and CDR2 YFSETQ come from the germline V gene. The CDR3 is made up of 14 amino acids. The J segment lost 3 bases and the V segment lost 3 bases, leaving 4 bases of the junction unmatched. In DNA form, the CDR3 reads TGCGCCAGCAGCTCCCAGGGGGCTGAAGAGACCCAGTACTTC. It yields the protein CASSSQGAEETQYF.

This clonotype has ten or more counts. V gene TRBV10-3 combines with J gene TRBJ2-1, with a possible D match to TRBD2 (7 bases). CDR1 is ENHRY and CDR2 is SYGVKD in the germline V gene. This CDR3 is 14 amino acids long. Trimming removed 2 bases from V and 5 bases from J, with 10 bases in between. The CDR3 loop is CAISEGGADNEQFF. The CDR3 DNA is TGTGCCATCAGTGAGGGGGGGGCGGACAATGAGCAGTTCTTC.